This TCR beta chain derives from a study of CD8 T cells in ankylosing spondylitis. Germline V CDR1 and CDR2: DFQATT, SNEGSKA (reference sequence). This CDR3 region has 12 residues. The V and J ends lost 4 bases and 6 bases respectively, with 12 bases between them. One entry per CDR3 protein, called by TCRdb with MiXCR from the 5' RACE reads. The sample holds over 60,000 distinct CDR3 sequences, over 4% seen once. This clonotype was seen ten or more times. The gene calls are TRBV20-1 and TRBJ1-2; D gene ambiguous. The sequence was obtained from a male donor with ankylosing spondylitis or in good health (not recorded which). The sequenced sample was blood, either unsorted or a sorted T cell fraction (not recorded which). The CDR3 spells CSATPGFHGYTF. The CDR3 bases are TGCAGTGCTACCCCGGGGTTCCATGGCTACACCTTC.